This passage covers 15 T cell receptor beta chains from one sample sequenced in a study of CD8+CD57+ T cells in acquired aplastic anemia. Genomic DNA provided the template from which TCR beta VDJ and CDR3 profiles were obtained. MiXCR, applied by TCRdb to the reads, yields one record per CDR3 protein. Among around 200,000 distinct CDR3 sequences listed, less than 50% were seen once. All sequencing subjects had displayed CD8+CD57+ cell expansion on flow cytometry. The sequenced sample consisted of sorted CD4+, CD8+, or CD8+CD57+ T cells (not recorded which) from PBMCs. These TCRs come from a human donor with aplastic anemia.

This clonotype turned up a few times. The chain joins TRBV5-4 to TRBJ2-3, with TRBD2 matching over 13 bases. The trim removed 3 bases at V and 2 bases at J, leaving 6 bases unmatched. Germline-derived CDR1 and CDR2 are SGHNT and YYREEE (reference sequence). There are 17 residues in the CDR3. For the CDR3, the DNA is TGTGCCAGCAGCTCCGGACTAGCGGGGGCCATCACAGATACGCAGTATTTT. Translation: CASSSGLAGAITDTQYF.

This clonotype was recorded at least ten times. The rearrangement uses TRBV20-1 and TRBJ2-7; D not certain. The CDR3 totals 10 residues. Trimming removed 4 bases from V and 5 bases from J, with 6 bases in between. Germline assignment: CDR1 DFQATT and CDR2 SNEGSKA (reference sequence). The CDR3 bases are TGCAGTGCTATGGGAAACGAGCAGTACTTC. This sequence encodes CSAMGNEQYF.

The chain recombines TRBV7-2 with TRBJ2-6; possibly TRBD1 for D (6 bases). V gave up 6 bases and J gave up 3 bases, with 12 bases separating them. Germline V gene data show CDR1 as SGHTA and CDR2 as FQGNSA. The CDR3 totals 15 residues. The CDR3 loop reads CASRVRGGGANVLTF. CDR3 coding DNA: TGTGCCAGCAGAGTCAGGGGCGGTGGGGCCAACGTCCTGACTTTC. Based on the CDR3 plus reference TRBV7-2 and TRBJ2-6, the full variable domain is GAGVSQSPSNKVTEKGKDVELRCDPISGHTALYWYRQSLGQGLEFLIYFQGNSAPDKSGLPSDRFSAERTGGSVSTLTIQRTQQEDSAVYLCASRVRGGGANVLTFGAGSRLTVL.

The chain is built from TRBV10-3 and TRBJ1-2, with D possibly TRBD1 on 6 matching bases. With 6 bases removed from V and 2 bases from J, the gap between germline ends came to 16 bases. Germline V gene data show CDR1 as ENHRY and CDR2 as SYGVKD. The CDR3 sequence is 15 residues long. CDR3 sequence: CAISRTDSQNYGYTF. For the CDR3, the DNA is TGTGCCATCAGCAGGACAGACAGCCAGAACTATGGCTACACCTTC.

This clonotype was recorded at least ten times. This sequence joins TRBV29-1 and TRBJ1-1; 7 bases are shared with TRBD1. The CDR3 consists of 15 residues. Germline V gene data show CDR1 as SQVTM and CDR2 as ANQGSEA. V was clipped by 5 bases and J by 4 bases; unmatched bases: 13. CDR3 loop: CSVIDREYGGTEAFF. CDR3 sequence (DNA): TGCAGCGTTATCGACAGGGAGTATGGGGGCACTGAAGCTTTCTTT.

This clonotype came up many times. The J gene is TRBJ1-1, the V gene TRBV19; TRBD1 matches 10 bases. Germline trimming cut 3 bases from V and 1 base from J; bases unmatched to any gene: 5. This CDR3 contains 16 residues. Germline V gene sequence: CDR1 LNHDA, CDR2 SQIVND (reference sequence). The CDR3 bases are TGTGCCAGTAGTATTTGGGGGACAGGGGAGAACACTGAAGCTTTCTTT. Its protein is CASSIWGTGENTEAFF.

This chain links TRBV3-1 with TRBJ1-1; D unresolved. This CDR3 spans 14 amino acids. The germline V gene has CDR1 LGHDT and CDR2 YNNKEL (reference sequence). Trimming left V 2 bases short and J 0 bases short, with 7 bases between. The CDR3 loop is CASSQTTVNTEAFF. The CDR3 DNA reads as TGTGCCAGCAGCCAAACAACAGTGAACACTGAAGCTTTCTTT.

The V and J genes are TRBV19 and TRBJ2-5, with TRBD2 as a possible D gene (6 bases). V was pared by 11 bases and J by 1 base, with 23 bases between. Germline V gene lookup returns CDR1 LNHDA and CDR2 SQIVND (reference sequence). This CDR3 contains 16 residues. The CDR3 DNA is TGTGCCGGCAGAAGGTCAATAGCGGTGACCCAAGAGACCCAGTACTTC. Amino acid sequence: CAGRRSIAVTQETQYF.

Ten or more counts support this clonotype. The rearrangement joins TRBV6-1 to TRBJ1-6, with D unclear. CDR3 length equals 15 residues. Trimming took off 7 bases at V and 7 bases at J, with 17 bases between the two ends. Germline CDR1 is MNHNS and CDR2 is SASEGT. The CDR3 loop is CASTRGRDRNSPLHF. DNA for the CDR3: TGTGCCAGCACCCGCGGCCGGGATAGGAATTCACCCCTCCACTTT.

In this sample, this clonotype turned up a few times. The V gene is TRBV5-5, the J gene TRBJ2-5, with 10 nucleotides matching TRBD1. CDR1 is SGHKS, CDR2 YYEKEE, per germline (reference sequence). The CDR3 spans 15 residues. The V segment lost 2 bases and the J segment 7 bases; nucleotides outside the gene matches: 8. The CDR3: CASSFGGQGSRTQYF. CDR3 nucleotide sequence: TGTGCCAGCAGCTTTGGGGGACAGGGGTCCCGGACCCAGTACTTC.

This clonotype was counted between two and nine times. This could be a read error, since a much larger clone is one nucleotide away. The V gene is TRBV2, the J gene TRBJ2-4, with 9 bases matching TRBD1. The CDR3 covers 14 residues. Germline V lookup: CDR1 SNHLY, CDR2 FYNNEI. The CDR3 coding sequence is TGTTCCAGCAGTGCCCGGGACAGGGCGAACATTCAGTACTTC. Its protein product is CSSSARDRANIQYF.

This clonotype was seen more than once but under ten times. The chain joins TRBV10-1 to TRBJ1-6; D not resolved. The germline V gene encodes CDR1 WNHNN and CDR2 SYGVQD (reference sequence). V was pared by 9 bases and J by 10 bases, with 10 bases between. The CDR3 is 11 residues long. CDR3 amino acids: CARKEGSPLHF. The CDR3 DNA sequence: TGCGCCAGGAAGGAGGGCTCACCCCTCCACTTT.

The count of this clonotype is one. The chain employs TRBV29-1 and TRBJ1-1; TRBD1 aligns across 7 bases. After removal of 1 base from V and 11 bases from J, the junction contained 7 bases not matched to a gene. This CDR3 is 12 amino acids long. Germline V lookup: CDR1 SQVTM, CDR2 ANQGSEA. The CDR3 is CSVEGSGGQAFF. CDR3 nucleotides: TGCAGCGTTGAAGGATCCGGGGGACAGGCTTTCTTT. Complete variable domain (other parts from reference TRBV29-1 and TRBJ1-1): SAVISQKPSRDICQRGTSLTIQCQVDSQVTMMFWYRQQPGQSLTLIATANQGSEATYESGFVIDKFPISRPNLTFSTLTVSNMSPEDSSIYLCSVEGSGGQAFFGQGTRLTVV.

This clonotype was counted ten times or more. The gene calls are TRBV5-1 and TRBJ2-1; 12 nucleotides match TRBD2. With V trimmed by 5 bases and J by 9 bases, 12 bases remained unmatched. This CDR3 has 16 amino acids. Looked up from germline, CDR1 is SGHRS and CDR2 is YFSETQ. The CDR3 DNA sequence: TGCGCCAGCAGGACGACTAGCGGGGGTTTTTGGGGTGAGCAGTTCTTC. Its translation is CASRTTSGGFWGEQFF.

This clonotype was found many times. The chain carries TRBV20-1 and TRBJ2-1, with TRBD2 matching over 10 bases. The trim removed 2 bases at V and 8 bases at J, leaving 15 bases unmatched. This CDR3 is 17 amino acids long. From germline, CDR1 is DFQATT and CDR2 SNEGSKA (reference sequence). The CDR3 DNA follows: TGCAGTGCTAGAATAGCGGGGGGATATCAAGTCGCCCATGAGCAGTTCTTC. Its translation is CSARIAGGYQVAHEQFF.